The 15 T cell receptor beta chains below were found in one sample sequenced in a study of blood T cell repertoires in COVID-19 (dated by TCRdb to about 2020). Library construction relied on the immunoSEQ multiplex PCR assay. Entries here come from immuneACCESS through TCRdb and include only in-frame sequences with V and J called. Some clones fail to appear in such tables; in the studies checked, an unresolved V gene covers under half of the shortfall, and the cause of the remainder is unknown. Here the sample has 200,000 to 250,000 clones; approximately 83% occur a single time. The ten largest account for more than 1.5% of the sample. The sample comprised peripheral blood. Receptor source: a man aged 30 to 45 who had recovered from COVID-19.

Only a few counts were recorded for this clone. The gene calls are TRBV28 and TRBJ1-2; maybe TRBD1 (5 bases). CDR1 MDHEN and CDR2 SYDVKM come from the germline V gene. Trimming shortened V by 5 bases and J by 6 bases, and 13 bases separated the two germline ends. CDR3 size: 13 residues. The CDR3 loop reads CASSTGGGDGYTF. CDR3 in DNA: TGTGCCAGCAGTACGGGGGGAGGTGATGGCTACACCTTC.

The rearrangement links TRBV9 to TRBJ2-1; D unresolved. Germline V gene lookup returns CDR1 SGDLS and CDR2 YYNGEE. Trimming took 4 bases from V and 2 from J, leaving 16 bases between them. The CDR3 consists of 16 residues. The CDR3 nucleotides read TGTGCCAGCAGCCTCCGACCAGGCGTTCCCTACAATGAGCAGTTCTTC. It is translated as CASSLRPGVPYNEQFF.

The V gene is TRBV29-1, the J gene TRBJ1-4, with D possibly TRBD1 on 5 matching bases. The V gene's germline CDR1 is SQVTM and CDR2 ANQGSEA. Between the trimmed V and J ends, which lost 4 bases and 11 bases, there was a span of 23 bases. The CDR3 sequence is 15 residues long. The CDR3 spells CSVVGGSNRRGKLFF. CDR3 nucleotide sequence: TGCAGCGTTGTCGGGGGTTCCAACCGCCGGGGGAAACTGTTTTTT.

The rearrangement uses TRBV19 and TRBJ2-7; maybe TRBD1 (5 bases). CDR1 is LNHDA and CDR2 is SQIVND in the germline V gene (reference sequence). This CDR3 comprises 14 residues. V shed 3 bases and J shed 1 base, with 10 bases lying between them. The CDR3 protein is CASSISDTSYEQYF. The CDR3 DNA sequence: TGTGCCAGTAGTATTTCGGACACTTCCTACGAGCAGTACTTC.

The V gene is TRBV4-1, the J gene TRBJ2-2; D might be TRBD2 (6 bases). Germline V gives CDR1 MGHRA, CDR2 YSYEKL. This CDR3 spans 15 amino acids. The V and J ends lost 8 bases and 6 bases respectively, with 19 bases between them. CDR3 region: CASRPTQLAPGELFF. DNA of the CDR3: TGCGCCAGCCGCCCGACGCAACTAGCCCCCGGGGAGCTGTTTTTT.

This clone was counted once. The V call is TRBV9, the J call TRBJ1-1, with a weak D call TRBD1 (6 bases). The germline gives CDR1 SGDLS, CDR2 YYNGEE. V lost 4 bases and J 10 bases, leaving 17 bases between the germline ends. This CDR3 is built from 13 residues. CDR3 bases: TGTGCCAGCAGCCCGGCCAGGGGTCTCAGAGCTTTCTTT. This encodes CASSPARGLRAFF.

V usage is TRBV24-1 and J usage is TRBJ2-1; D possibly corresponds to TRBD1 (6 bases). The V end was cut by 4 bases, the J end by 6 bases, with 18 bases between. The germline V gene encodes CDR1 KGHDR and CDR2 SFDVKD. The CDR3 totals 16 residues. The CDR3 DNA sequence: TGTGCCACCAGTGACAGCAGGGGTCGAGGTATCAATGAGCAGTTCTTC. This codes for CATSDSRGRGINEQFF.

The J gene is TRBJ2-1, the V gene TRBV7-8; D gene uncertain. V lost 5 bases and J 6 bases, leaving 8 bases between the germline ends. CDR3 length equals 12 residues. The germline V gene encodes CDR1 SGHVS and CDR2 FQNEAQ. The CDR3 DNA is TGTGCCAGCAGCCCCAGGCGCAATGAGCAGTTCTTC. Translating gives CASSPRRNEQFF.

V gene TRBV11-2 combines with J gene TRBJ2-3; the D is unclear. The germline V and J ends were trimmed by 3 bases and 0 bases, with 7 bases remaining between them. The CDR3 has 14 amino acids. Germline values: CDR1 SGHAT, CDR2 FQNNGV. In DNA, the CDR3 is TGTGCCAGCAGCTTTGCACAGAGCACAGATACGCAGTATTTT. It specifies CASSFAQSTDTQYF.

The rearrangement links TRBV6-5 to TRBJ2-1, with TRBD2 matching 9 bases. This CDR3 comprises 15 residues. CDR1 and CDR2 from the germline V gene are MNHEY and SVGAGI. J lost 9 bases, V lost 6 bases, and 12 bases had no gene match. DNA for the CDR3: TGTGCCAGCAGGGCGGCGAGCGGGGGGACGAGTGAGCAGTTCTTC. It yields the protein CASRAASGGTSEQFF.

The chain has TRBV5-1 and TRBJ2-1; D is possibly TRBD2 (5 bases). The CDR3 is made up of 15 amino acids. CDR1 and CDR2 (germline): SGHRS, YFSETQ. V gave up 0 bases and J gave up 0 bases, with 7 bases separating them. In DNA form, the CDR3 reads TGCGCCAGCAGCTTGGATGGGAGCTCCTACAATGAGCAGTTCTTC. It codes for CASSLDGSSYNEQFF.

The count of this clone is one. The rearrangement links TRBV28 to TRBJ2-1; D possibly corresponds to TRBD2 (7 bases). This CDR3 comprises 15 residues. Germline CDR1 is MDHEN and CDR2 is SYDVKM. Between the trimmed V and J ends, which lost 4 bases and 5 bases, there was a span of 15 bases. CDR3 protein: CASSSLGGDNNEQFF. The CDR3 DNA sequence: TGTGCCAGCAGTTCCCTGGGGGGGGACAACAATGAGCAGTTCTTC.

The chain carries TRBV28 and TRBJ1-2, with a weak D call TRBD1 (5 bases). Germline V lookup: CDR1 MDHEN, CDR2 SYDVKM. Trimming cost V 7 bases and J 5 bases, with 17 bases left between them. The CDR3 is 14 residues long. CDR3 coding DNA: TGTGCCAGCACCCCTCCGGGGGTGGGGTATGGCTACACCTTC. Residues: CASTPPGVGYGYTF.

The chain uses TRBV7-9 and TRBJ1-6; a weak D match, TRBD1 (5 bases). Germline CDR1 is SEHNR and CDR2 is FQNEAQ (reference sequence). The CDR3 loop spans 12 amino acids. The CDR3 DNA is TGTGCTAGCGCGGGGGACAATTCACCCCTCCACTTT. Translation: CASAGDNSPLHF.

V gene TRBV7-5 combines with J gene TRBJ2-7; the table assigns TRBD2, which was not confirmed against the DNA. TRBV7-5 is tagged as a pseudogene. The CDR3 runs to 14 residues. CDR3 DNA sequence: TGTGTCAGAAGAAATAGCGGTCCATCCTACGAGCAGTACTTC. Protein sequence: CVRRNSGPSYEQYF.